These 3 T cell receptor beta chains were sequenced from one sample in a study of blood T cell repertoires in COVID-19. The protocol was immunoSEQ multiplex PCR, while the TCRdb copy is restricted to in-frame clones and leaves out a portion. The sample includes over 300,000 clones, 86% seen only once; the top ten take 1.5% to 2%. Specimen: peripheral blood. These receptor sequences come from a woman aged 45-59 years with acute or convalescent COVID-19.

The genes are TRBV2 and TRBJ2-7; 9 bases line up with TRBD2. The V and J ends lost 9 bases and 3 bases, in that order; junction bases with no gene match: 9. The CDR3 runs 14 residues. The germline V gene has CDR1 SNHLY and CDR2 FYNNEI. The CDR3 sequence is CASLPGLANYEQYF. CDR3 sequence (DNA): TGTGCCAGTCTTCCGGGACTAGCAAACTACGAGCAGTACTTC.

This sequence joins TRBV5-1 and TRBJ2-3, with a weak D call TRBD1 (5 bases). CDR1 and CDR2 (germline): SGHRS, YFSETQ. CDR3 length: 16 residues. The ends were cut back, 4 bases at V and 6 bases at J, with 21 bases in the middle. CDR3 sequence (DNA): TGCGCCAGCAGCCCGAAGATAGACAGCGAATTGGATACGCAGTATTTT. Protein product: CASSPKIDSELDTQYF.

This rearrangement joins TRBV7-8 to TRBJ2-2; tentative D call: TRBD1 (5 bases). V gave up 6 bases and J gave up 1 base, with 18 bases separating them. This CDR3 spans 17 amino acids. The germline V gene has CDR1 SGHVS and CDR2 FQNEAQ. CDR3 sequence: CASRNSRDHWNTGELFF. The CDR3 nucleotides are TGTGCCAGCAGAAACTCCAGGGATCATTGGAACACCGGGGAGCTGTTTTTT. Looking up the rest from reference TRBV7-8 and TRBJ2-2 gives the full variable domain: GAGVSQSPRYKVAKRGQDVALRCDPISGHVSLFWYQQALGQGPEFLTYFQNEAQLDKSGLPSDRFFAERPEGSVSTLKIQRTQQEDSAVYLCASRNSRDHWNTGELFFGEGSRLTVL.